The entry that follows covers one TCR beta chain sequence. What it recognizes is unknown. Each bulk PBMC sample had about 330 ng DNA loaded. TCRdb keeps only in-frame clones here, not all; method: immunoSEQ multiplex PCR. This sample yields 10,000 to 15,000 clones, of which around 84% are seen a single time; around 4.4% belongs to the top ten. These data are taken from a study of blood T cell dynamics during melanoma immunotherapy. Time point in this sample: pre-treatment baseline. Whole-study findings and limits: PBMC repertoires of eventual disease-control patients split at W3 into clonality or diversity gains.

Looked up from germline, CDR1 is SEHNR and CDR2 is FQNEAQ (reference sequence). This CDR3 is built from 16 residues. V lost 4 bases and J lost 3; bases outside the gene matches: 11. The clonotype was recovered from a human donor with melanoma. The V gene is TRBV7-9, the J gene TRBJ2-7; TRBD1 agrees at 8 bases. Sequenced material: blood, taken from a patient treated with checkpoint blockade. The CDR3 protein is CASSSKGQVSIYEQYF. The CDR3 nucleotides are TGTGCCAGCAGCTCGAAGGGACAGGTCTCTATCTACGAGCAGTACTTC.